The present T cell receptor (beta chain) was sequenced within a study of Graves' ophthalmopathy and Graves' hyperthyroidism. Investigators amplified TCR beta CDR3 regions from RNA transcripts. The authors performed first-round RT-PCR with HTBI primers and then a second-round multiplex PCR. Each CDR3 protein gets one entry after TCRdb re-called the multiplex PCR reads with MiXCR. The sample consists of about 740,000 distinct CDR3 sequences, 40% of them appearing once. Study-wide results and limits: Most thyroid-expanded clonotypes exceeding 0.001 frequency were also found in blood.

This CDR3 contains 15 residues. CDR1 is MGHRA, CDR2 YSYEKL, per germline. The V gene lost 4 bases and the J gene lost 7 bases, with 17 bases spanning the gap. Turning to this clonotype: Its antigen is still unknown.

This sequence originates from an adult man with Graves' ophthalmopathy. The chain is built from TRBV4-1 and TRBJ1-5, with D hard to call. The sequenced material came from peripheral blood. The CDR3 nucleotides are TGCGCCAGCAGCCGCGAAGCCGGGGAAGGGCAGCCCCAGCATTTT. It translates to CASSREAGEGQPQHF.